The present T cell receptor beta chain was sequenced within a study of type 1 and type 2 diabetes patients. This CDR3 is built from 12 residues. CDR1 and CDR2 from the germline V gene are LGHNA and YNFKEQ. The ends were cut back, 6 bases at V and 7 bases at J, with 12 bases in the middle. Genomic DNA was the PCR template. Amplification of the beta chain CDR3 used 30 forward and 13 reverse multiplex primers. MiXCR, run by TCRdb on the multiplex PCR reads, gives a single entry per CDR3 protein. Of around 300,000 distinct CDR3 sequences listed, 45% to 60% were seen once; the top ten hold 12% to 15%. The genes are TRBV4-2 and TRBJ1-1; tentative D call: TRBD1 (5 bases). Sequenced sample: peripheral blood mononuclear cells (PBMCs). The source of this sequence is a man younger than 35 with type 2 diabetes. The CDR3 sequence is CASSRDLSEAFF. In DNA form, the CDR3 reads TGTGCCAGCAGTCGGGACCTAAGTGAAGCTTTCTTT.